This entry lists 24 T cell receptor beta chains sequenced from one sample in a study of graft-versus-host responses after intestinal transplantation. Sequencing used immunoSEQ multiplex PCR; TCRdb keeps in-frame clones, though not all of them. The data show some 45,000 clones, about 91% seen once. Sample: PBMCs, taken 524 days after transplant. The receptors were sampled from a human patient who received an intestinal transplant, so some T cells may come from the graft donor.

This clone was observed a single time. The junction differs from germline at one of its ends, possibly a read error. V usage is TRBV23-1 and J usage is TRBJ2-7; 7 nucleotides line up with TRBD1. TRBV23-1 is reported as an ORF; its role is uncertain. CDR3 length: 10 residues. The CDR3 sequence: CASIRQGVRF. CDR3 DNA: TGCGCCAGCATACGACAGGGTGTACGCTTC.

J is TRBJ2-1 and V is TRBV6-4; D perhaps matches TRBD2 (5 bases). Germline V lookup: CDR1 MRHNA, CDR2 SNTAGT. Trimming took 2 bases from V and 1 from J, leaving 9 bases between them. This CDR3 has 15 amino acids. This CDR3 reads CASSDGRVSYNEQFF. In DNA, the CDR3 is TGTGCCAGCAGTGACGGGAGAGTTTCCTACAATGAGCAGTTCTTC.

The chain joins TRBV7-3 to TRBJ2-1; 8 bases fit TRBD2. This CDR3 region has 16 residues. Germline V gives CDR1 SGHTA, CDR2 FQGTGA. After removal of 4 bases from V and 2 bases from J, the junction contained 7 bases not matched to a gene. The CDR3 DNA is TGTGCCAGCAGCTCAGTAGGACTAGCACCCTACAATGAGCAGTTCTTC. Residues: CASSSVGLAPYNEQFF.

The V and J genes are TRBV7-9 and TRBJ1-4, with D unresolved. The germline V gene encodes CDR1 SEHNR and CDR2 FQNEAQ (reference sequence). Trimming stripped 3 bases from V and 8 bases from J, with 7 bases between. The CDR3 is made up of 12 amino acids. The CDR3 DNA follows: TGTGCCAGCAGCTTTGGCCCGGAAAAACTGTTTTTT. Translated: CASSFGPEKLFF.

The chain has TRBV19 and TRBJ2-4; D is unclear. Germline V gives CDR1 LNHDA, CDR2 SQIVND (reference sequence). V was trimmed by 3 bases and J by 5 bases, leaving 14 bases between them. This CDR3 comprises 15 residues. CDR3 amino acids: CASSIVGSKENIQYF. In DNA, the CDR3 is TGTGCCAGTAGTATCGTTGGCAGTAAGGAAAACATTCAGTACTTC.

The CDR3 coding sequence is TGTGCCAGCAGTCCTCGGAAAGGGCCTCTCTTAACTGCGGACAATGAGCAGTTCTTC. It codes for CASSPRKGPLLTADNEQFF. This sequence joins TRBV2 and TRBJ2-1; D is unclear. The ends were cut back, 5 bases at V and 5 bases at J, with 28 bases in the middle. The CDR3 is made up of 19 amino acids. The germline V gene has CDR1 SNHLY and CDR2 FYNNEI.

The genes are TRBV18 and TRBJ2-1, with TRBD2 identical over 7 bases. Trimming took 3 bases from V and 5 from J; bases not matched to a gene: 4. The CDR3 consists of 14 residues. The germline CDR1 and CDR2 sequences are KGHSH and LQKENI. CDR3 in DNA: TGTGCCAGCTCACCGCAGCTAGCGGACAATGAGCAGTTCTTC. As protein: CASSPQLADNEQFF.

This clone has only one observation. The chain couples TRBV19 to TRBJ2-3, with 10 nucleotides matching TRBD2. J was trimmed by 7 bases and V by 5 bases; bases with no gene match: 3. The CDR3 is 13 residues long. CDR1 LNHDA and CDR2 SQIVND come from the germline V gene (reference sequence). DNA for the CDR3: TGTGCCAGTAGTCAGCGGGAGGGAAATACGCAGTATTTT. Translated: CASSQREGNTQYF.

This clone was recorded once. The rearrangement links TRBV5-1 to TRBJ2-1; the D gene is possibly TRBD2 (6 bases). Germline V lookup: CDR1 SGHRS, CDR2 YFSETQ. The ends were cut back, 0 bases at V and 5 bases at J, with 15 bases in the middle. The CDR3 length is 16 residues. The CDR3 sequence: CASSLAPGDTHNEQFF. The CDR3 DNA sequence: TGCGCCAGCAGCTTGGCGCCGGGAGACACACACAATGAGCAGTTCTTC.

This rearrangement joins TRBV5-6 to TRBJ2-2; 7 nucleotides match TRBD1. Germline V gene sequence: CDR1 SGHDT, CDR2 YYEEEE. V lost 0 bases and J lost 5; bases outside the gene matches: 1. The CDR3 extends over 14 amino acids. The chain's CDR3 is CASSLDRGTGELFF. As DNA, the CDR3 is TGTGCCAGCAGCTTGGACAGGGGTACCGGGGAGCTGTTTTTT. The full variable domain, in which reference TRBV5-6 and TRBJ2-2 provide the parts outside the CDR3, is DAGVTQSPTHLIKTRGQQVTLRCSPKSGHDTVSWYQQALGQGPQFIFQYYEEEERQRGNFPDRFSGHQFPNYSSELNVNALLLGDSALYLCASSLDRGTGELFFGEGSRLTVL.

This chain links TRBV6-1 with TRBJ1-2; TRBD1 aligns across 10 bases. The germline V gene encodes CDR1 MNHNS and CDR2 SASEGT. V lost 1 base, J lost 8 bases, and 4 bases stayed unmatched. CDR3 length equals 14 residues. CDR3 coding DNA: TGTGCCAGCAGTGAAGGACAGGGGGCGGTCGGCTACACCTTC. As protein: CASSEGQGAVGYTF.

This rearrangement joins TRBV6-1 to TRBJ2-7; D gene unclear. V was pared by 5 bases and J by 8 bases, with 10 bases between. Germline V gene data show CDR1 as MNHNS and CDR2 as SASEGT. This CDR3 is built from 11 residues. For the CDR3, the DNA is TGTGCCAGCAGTTACAGTACGCAGCAGTACTTC. Amino acids: CASSYSTQQYF.

The chain recombines TRBV5-1 with TRBJ1-5, with a tentative D call TRBD1 (5 bases). Germline CDR1 reads SGHRS; CDR2 reads YFSETQ. This CDR3 has 16 amino acids. Between the trimmed V and J ends, which lost 4 bases and 2 bases, there was a span of 16 bases. Here the CDR3 reads CASSPGTEMGNQPQHF. As DNA, the CDR3 is TGCGCCAGCAGCCCAGGGACCGAAATGGGCAATCAGCCCCAGCATTTT.

A single count supports this clone. The chain links TRBV7-3 to TRBJ2-2, with unresolved D. V lost 3 bases and J lost 7, with 9 bases in between. From germline, CDR1 is SGHTA and CDR2 FQGTGA. The CDR3 totals 13 residues. In nucleotides, the CDR3 is TGTGCCAGCAGCTTGGGTTTGGGCGGGGAGCTGTTTTTT. It translates to CASSLGLGGELFF. Variable domain in full (rest from reference TRBV7-3 and TRBJ2-2): GAGVSQTPSNKVTEKGKYVELRCDPISGHTALYWYRQSLGQGPEFLIYFQGTGAADDSGLPNDRFFAVRPEGSVSTLKIQRTERGDSAVYLCASSLGLGGELFFGEGSRLTVL.

This clone has only one observation. The rearrangement joins TRBV11-3 to TRBJ2-7; 7 nucleotides match TRBD2. The germline gives CDR1 SGHNT, CDR2 YENEEA. This CDR3 spans 15 amino acids. J lost 1 base, V lost 1 base, and 4 bases had no gene match. The CDR3 protein is CASSLGLAASYEQYF. The CDR3, as DNA: TGTGCCAGCAGCTTAGGTCTAGCGGCGTCCTACGAGCAGTACTTC.

Comments on this clone: Sequence at one end of the junction differs from germline and may be a read error. The DNA of the CDR3 is TGTGCCAGTAGTGGGGTAGGACAGGGGGCTATAAGCTCCTACAATGAGCAGTTCTTC. Translating it yields CASSGVGQGAISSYNEQFF. The chain uses TRBV6-1 and TRBJ2-1; 11 nucleotides agree with TRBD1. Germline V CDR1 and CDR2: MNHNS, SASEGT. The CDR3 is 19 amino acids.

This clone was counted a few times. The V gene is TRBV9, the J gene TRBJ2-4; tentatively, D is TRBD2 (6 bases). The CDR3 is made up of 14 amino acids. With 2 bases removed from V and 7 bases from J, the gap between germline ends came to 13 bases. Looked up from germline, CDR1 is SGDLS and CDR2 is YYNGEE. CDR3 DNA sequence: TGTGCCAGCAGCGTCGGGACTGAGGGGAACATTCAGTACTTC. It translates to CASSVGTEGNIQYF.

This chain uses TRBV15 with TRBJ2-3; D assignment may be TRBD1 or TRBD2 (6 bases each). V lost 0 bases and J 8 bases, leaving 12 bases between the germline ends. CDR3 length equals 14 residues. Germline loops: CDR1 LNHNV, CDR2 YYDKDF (reference sequence). CDR3 region: CATSRDPQGGTQYF. Written as DNA, the CDR3 is TGTGCCACCAGCAGAGATCCACAGGGAGGTACGCAGTATTTT.

This clone has a single count. This chain links TRBV10-3 with TRBJ2-1, with D perhaps TRBD2 (6 bases). V shed 0 bases and J shed 4 bases, with 10 bases lying between them. Germline V gene sequence: CDR1 ENHRY, CDR2 SYGVKD. This CDR3 is built from 15 residues. In DNA, the CDR3 is TGTGCCATCAGTGAGTCAGGGACTCAATACAATGAGCAGTTCTTC. This translates into CAISESGTQYNEQFF.

The chain couples TRBV11-2 to TRBJ2-7; perhaps D is TRBD1 or TRBD2 (5 bases each). Germline CDR1 and CDR2: SGHAT and FQNNGV. The ends were cut back, 1 base at V and 3 bases at J, with 13 bases in the middle. The CDR3 covers 15 residues. The CDR3 nucleotides are TGTGCCAGCAGCTTAGGGGCCGGGACGGGCTACGAGCAGTACTTC. Its protein product is CASSLGAGTGYEQYF.

V usage is TRBV5-4 and J usage is TRBJ1-4; the D gene is possibly TRBD1 (5 bases). CDR1 and CDR2 (germline): SGHNT, YYREEE (reference sequence). This CDR3 contains 16 residues. Between the trimmed V and J ends, which lost 4 bases and 6 bases, there was a span of 19 bases. CDR3 nucleotides: TGTGCCAGCAGCCGAGAAACCGGGGCCTCCTATGAAAAACTGTTTTTT. It codes for CASSRETGASYEKLFF.

The chain links TRBV6-5 to TRBJ2-3, with D unresolved. V lost 2 bases and J lost 1, with 4 bases in between. The CDR3 is made up of 13 amino acids. CDR1 and CDR2 from the germline V gene are MNHEY and SVGAGI. The CDR3 DNA reads TGTGCCAGCAGTTACAGCGGCACAGATACGCAGTATTTT. This encodes CASSYSGTDTQYF.

This chain links TRBV7-6 with TRBJ1-1; tentative D call: TRBD1 (5 bases). Germline V lookup: CDR1 SGHVS, CDR2 FNYEAQ. The CDR3 sequence is 14 residues long. Trimming took 0 bases from V and 5 from J, leaving 10 bases between them. CDR3 DNA: TGTGCCAGCAGCTTAGCTGGGGCTTGGACTGAAGCTTTCTTT. This encodes CASSLAGAWTEAFF.

The chain couples TRBV28 to TRBJ2-4; TRBD1 is a possible D gene (6 bases). Germline CDR1 and CDR2: MDHEN and SYDVKM. The CDR3 sequence is 16 residues long. The V gene lost 1 base and the J gene lost 3 bases, with 13 bases spanning the gap. The CDR3 protein is CASSLFGRGGKNIQYF. The CDR3 DNA follows: TGTGCCAGCAGTTTATTTGGCAGGGGTGGCAAAAACATTCAGTACTTC. The whole variable domain, filled in from reference TRBV28 and TRBJ2-4, reads DVKVTQSSRYLVKRTGEKVFLECVQDMDHENMFWYRQDPGLGLRLIYFSYDVKMKEKGDIPEGYSVSREKKERFSLILESASTNQTSMYLCASSLFGRGGKNIQYFGAGTRLSVL.